Sequencing of this T cell receptor (beta chain) was carried out in a study of blood T cell repertoires in COVID-19. For the study at large: Samples taken during acute and convalescent COVID-19 were collected in the United States, Italy and Spain. The cDNA or gDNA used as material had been derived from T cells, B-cell-depleted T cells, or PBMCs.

How the authors handled the data: By means of reference gene primer amplification, nucleated cell counts were estimated. TCRdb's table, derived via immunoSEQ multiplex PCR, lists solely in-frame clones and lacks some. For V, J and clone size, that table is used; D and trimming come from the DNA. The sample holds about 50,000 clones, 83% seen once. V shed 3 bases, J shed 5 bases, and the junction held 5 bases outside the gene matches. Germline V gene data show CDR1 as SGHTA and CDR2 as FQGNSA. The CDR3 length is 14 residues. The V and J genes are TRBV7-2 and TRBJ2-5; TRBD2 matches at 8 bases. Sequencing was carried out using peripheral blood. This clonotype originated in a man aged 35-49 years with acute or convalescent COVID-19. Written as DNA, the CDR3 is TGTGCCAGCAGCTTCCGGGGGGGCCGGGAGACCCAGTACTTC. Its translation: CASSFRGGRETQYF.